This entry is about one TCR beta chain. Authors' methods: For nucleated cells, counts were estimated from reference gene primer amplification. Libraries were prepared by immunoSEQ multiplex PCR; TCRdb keeps only in-frame clonotypes and omits some of them. V, J and clone size reflect that table, while D and trimming were determined from the DNA. The data contain some 150,000 clones, about four fifths of them singletons. This specimen comes from a study of blood T cell repertoires in COVID-19. About the study: Specimens from acute and convalescent COVID-19 originated in the United States, Italy and Spain. The cDNA or gDNA used as material had been derived from T cells, B-cell-depleted T cells, or PBMCs.

J gave up 8 bases and V 4 bases, and 5 bases lay outside the gene matches. The CDR3 spans 12 residues. Germline V gene data show CDR1 as GTSNPN and CDR2 as SVGIG (reference sequence). What was sequenced was peripheral blood. V usage is TRBV30 and J usage is TRBJ1-2, with 9 bases that match TRBD1. This TCR came from a woman older than 75 in a cohort sampled during active or convalescent COVID-19. The CDR3, as DNA: TGTGCCTGGACTCGGGGGACAGGGGGCTACACCTTC. Translated: CAWTRGTGGYTF.